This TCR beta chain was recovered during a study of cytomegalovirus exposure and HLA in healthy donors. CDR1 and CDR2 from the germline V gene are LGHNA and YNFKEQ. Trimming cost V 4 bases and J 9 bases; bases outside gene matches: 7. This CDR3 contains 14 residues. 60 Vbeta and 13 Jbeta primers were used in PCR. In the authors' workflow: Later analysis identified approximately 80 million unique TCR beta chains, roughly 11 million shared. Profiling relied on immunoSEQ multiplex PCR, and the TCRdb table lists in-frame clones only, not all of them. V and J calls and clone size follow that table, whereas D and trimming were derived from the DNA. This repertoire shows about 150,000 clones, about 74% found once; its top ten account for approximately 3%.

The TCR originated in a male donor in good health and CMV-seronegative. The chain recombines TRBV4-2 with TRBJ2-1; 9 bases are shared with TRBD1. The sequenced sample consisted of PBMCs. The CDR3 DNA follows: TGTGCCAGCAGCCCCTTCCGGGACAGGGTTGAGCAGTTCTTC. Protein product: CASSPFRDRVEQFF.